This T cell receptor (beta chain) was recorded in a study of CD8+ T cells in alopecia areata. Looking at the study overall: Treated patients were given 5 to 10 mg oral tofacitinib twice daily.

Germline CDR1 reads SNHLY; CDR2 reads FYNNEI. CDR3 length: 15 residues. V gave up 2 bases and J gave up 1 base, with 11 bases separating them. Investigators isolated RNA and reverse transcribed it into cDNA to act as the sequencing template. Clones were sequenced by immunoSEQ multiplex PCR, and TCRdb holds only the in-frame ones, with some missing. The profile covers about 150,000 clones, with about 90% appearing a single time and more than 12% taken by the ten largest. J is TRBJ1-1 and V is TRBV2; weak D call: TRBD1 (6 bases). The sequencing used CD8+ T cells sorted from blood, collected at week 0. This clonotype was obtained from a human donor with alopecia areata. The CDR3 spells CASSEQWTANTEAFF. The DNA of the CDR3 is TGTGCCAGCAGTGAACAGTGGACAGCGAACACTGAAGCTTTCTTT.